A selection of T cell receptor beta chains follows, all from one sample in a study of blood T cell repertoires in COVID-19. The data were produced by immunoSEQ multiplex PCR, yet TCRdb's version contains in-frame clones alone and is incomplete. The table has 300,000 to 500,000 clones, around 87% seen once; the top ten hold around 0.97%. The sequencing input was PBMCs or T cells enriched from blood (not recorded which). The receptors here all came from a woman between 25 and 40 years old with acute COVID-19. Both conserved end residues are part of each CDR3. D genes are given only for firm matches. For some rows the clone size is stated as once, few or many, or as a class when expanded; others skip it.

J	size	D	V	CDR3	DNA
TRBJ1-2	NA	NA	TRBV4-3	CASSQEDGTEGYGYTF	TGCGCCAGCAGCCAAGAGGATGGAACAGAAGGTTATGGCTACACCTTC
TRBJ1-3	NA	NA	TRBV4-1	CASSQGASSGNTIYF	TGCGCCAGCAGCCAAGGGGCGAGTTCTGGAAACACCATATATTTT
TRBJ1-1	NA	NA	TRBV5-1	CASSLQGWTEAFF	TGCGCCAGCAGCTTACAGGGTTGGACTGAAGCTTTCTTT
TRBJ1-1	NA	TRBD1	TRBV7-8	CASSLGKGDRLSFWDTEAFF	TGTGCCAGCAGCTTAGGAAAAGGGGACAGGTTAAGTTTTTGGGACACTGAAGCTTTCTTT
TRBJ1-1	NA	NA	TRBV19	CASSIDEEFTEAFF	TGTGCCAGTAGTATAGATGAGGAATTCACTGAAGCTTTCTTT
TRBJ2-7	NA	NA	TRBV4-1	CASSQAQMYEQYF	TGCGCCAGCAGCCAAGCACAGATGTACGAGCAGTACTTC
TRBJ1-5	NA	NA	TRBV19	CASGGAAGKVQPQHF	TGTGCCAGTGGGGGGGCGGCGGGGAAGGTTCAGCCCCAGCATTTT
TRBJ1-1	once	NA	TRBV5-1	CASSLGQYEAFF	TGCGCCAGCAGCTTGGGACAGTATGAAGCTTTCTTT
TRBJ1-1	NA	NA	TRBV4-3	CASSQDVWSSASF	TGCGCCAGCAGCCAAGATGTGTGGAGTTCAGCGAGCTTT
TRBJ1-5	few	NA	TRBV10-1	CASSVGSGGGNQPQHF	TGCGCCAGCAGTGTAGGCTCGGGGGGCGGCAATCAGCCCCAGCATTTT
TRBJ1-6	NA	NA	TRBV3-1/TRBV3-2	CASSKDSLGSPLHF	TGTGCCAGCAGTAAGGACAGCCTCGGGTCACCCCTCCACTTT
TRBJ1-4	few	NA	TRBV9	CASSAGGTNEKLFF	TGTGCCAGCAGCGCCGGGGGTACGAATGAAAAACTGTTTTTT
TRBJ1-1	NA	NA	TRBV23-1	CASSTTDRLNTEAFF	TGCGCCAGCAGTACGACCGACAGATTGAACACTGAAGCTTTCTTT
TRBJ2-2	NA	TRBD1	TRBV13	CASSPRQGFTGELFF	TGTGCCAGCAGCCCCAGACAGGGTTTTACCGGGGAGCTGTTTTTT
TRBJ2-3	NA	TRBD1	TRBV4-1	CASRQGLGDTQYF	TGCGCCAGCAGACAGGGGCTAGGGGATACGCAGTATTTT
TRBJ1-2	NA	NA	TRBV24-1	CATSHRDGNYGYTF	TGTGCCACCAGCCACAGGGATGGTAACTATGGCTACACCTTC
TRBJ1-6	NA	NA	TRBV5-1	CASSVGQSNSPLHF	TGCGCCAGCAGCGTTGGACAGTCAAATTCACCCCTCCACTTT
TRBJ1-1	NA	NA	TRBV6-5	CASSPVGGPEAFF	TGTGCCAGCAGCCCGGTAGGGGGACCTGAAGCTTTCTTT
TRBJ1-1	NA	NA	TRBV30	CAWTALRSFEAFF	TGTGCCTGGACCGCTCTTCGGAGCTTTGAAGCTTTCTTT
TRBJ2-2	once	TRBD1	TRBV9	CASSGQGSNTGELFF	TGTGCCAGTTCAGGACAGGGTTCAAACACCGGGGAGCTGTTTTTT
TRBJ1-5	NA	TRBD1	TRBV9	CASSRTGSNQPQHF	TGTGCCAGCAGTAGGACAGGTAGCAATCAGCCCCAGCATTTT
TRBJ1-2	NA	TRBD1	TRBV19	CASRTGDYGYTF	TGTGCCAGTAGGACAGGGGATTATGGCTACACCTTC
TRBJ1-6	NA	TRBD1	TRBV9	CASSVGQGASYNSPLHF	TGTGCCAGCAGCGTAGGACAGGGGGCGTCCTATAATTCACCCCTCCACTTT
TRBJ2-7	once	TRBD1	TRBV6-5	CASRRDRGGSYEQYF	TGTGCCAGCAGACGTGACAGGGGAGGTTCCTACGAGCAGTACTTC
TRBJ2-2	NA	NA	TRBV12-3/TRBV12-4	CASSDSYTGELFF	TGTGCCAGCAGTGATTCCTATACCGGGGAGCTGTTTTTT
TRBJ1-6	NA	NA	TRBV7-9	CASSLGECSNSPLHF	TGTGCCAGCAGCTTAGGTGAGTGTAGTAATTCACCCCTCCACTTT
TRBJ1-2	NA	TRBD1	TRBV6-5	CASLGTGRDGYTF	TGTGCCAGCCTAGGGACAGGGAGAGATGGCTACACCTTC
TRBJ1-5	NA	NA	TRBV5-1	CASSLAGGDSNQPQHF	TGCGCCAGCAGCTTGGCGGGGGGGGATAGCAATCAGCCCCAGCATTTT
TRBJ1-2	NA	NA	TRBV10-2	CASSDPGGTNYGYTF	TGCGCCAGCAGTGATCCGGGGGGAACTAACTATGGCTACACCTTC
TRBJ2-7	NA	NA	TRBV6-2/TRBV6-3	CASSYGPSTTYEQYF	TGTGCCAGCAGTTACGGGCCTTCAACGACCTACGAGCAGTACTTC
TRBJ1-3	NA	NA	TRBV9	CASSVESGWGNTIYF	TGTGCCAGCAGCGTAGAGTCCGGGTGGGGAAACACCATATATTTT
TRBJ2-7	NA	TRBD1	TRBV28	CASSSRDSPYEQYF	TGTGCCAGCAGTTCTCGGGACAGCCCCTACGAGCAGTACTTC
TRBJ2-1	NA	NA	TRBV6-2/TRBV6-3	CASSLPRDSYNEQFF	TGTGCCAGCAGTTTACCCAGGGATTCCTACAATGAGCAGTTCTTC
TRBJ1-2	once	NA	TRBV18	CASSEGTDGYTF	TGTGCCAGCTCTGAGGGAACGGATGGCTACACCTTC
TRBJ1-4	many	NA	TRBV9	CASSVQGRANEKLFF	TGTGCCAGCAGCGTTCAGGGTAGGGCTAATGAAAAACTGTTTTTT
TRBJ1-6	NA	TRBD1	TRBV11-1	CASSRRGTGDSPLHF	TGTGCCAGCAGCCGGCGCGGGACAGGGGATTCACCCCTCCACTTT
TRBJ2-5	NA	NA	TRBV24-1	CATSDPSGKGTTGQETQYF	TGTGCCACCAGTGATCCCAGCGGCAAAGGTACGACAGGTCAAGAGACCCAGTACTTC
TRBJ1-5	once	TRBD1	TRBV19	CASSVDRGRYQPQHF	TGTGCCAGTAGTGTAGACAGGGGGCGATATCAGCCCCAGCATTTT
TRBJ1-2	NA	TRBD1	TRBV18	CASSPEYRGLSYGYTF	TGTGCCAGCTCACCGGAATACAGGGGGCTCAGCTATGGCTACACCTTC
TRBJ2-1	NA	TRBD2	TRBV25-1	CASSVVAGEQFF	TGTGCCAGCAGTGTCGTAGCGGGTGAGCAGTTCTTC